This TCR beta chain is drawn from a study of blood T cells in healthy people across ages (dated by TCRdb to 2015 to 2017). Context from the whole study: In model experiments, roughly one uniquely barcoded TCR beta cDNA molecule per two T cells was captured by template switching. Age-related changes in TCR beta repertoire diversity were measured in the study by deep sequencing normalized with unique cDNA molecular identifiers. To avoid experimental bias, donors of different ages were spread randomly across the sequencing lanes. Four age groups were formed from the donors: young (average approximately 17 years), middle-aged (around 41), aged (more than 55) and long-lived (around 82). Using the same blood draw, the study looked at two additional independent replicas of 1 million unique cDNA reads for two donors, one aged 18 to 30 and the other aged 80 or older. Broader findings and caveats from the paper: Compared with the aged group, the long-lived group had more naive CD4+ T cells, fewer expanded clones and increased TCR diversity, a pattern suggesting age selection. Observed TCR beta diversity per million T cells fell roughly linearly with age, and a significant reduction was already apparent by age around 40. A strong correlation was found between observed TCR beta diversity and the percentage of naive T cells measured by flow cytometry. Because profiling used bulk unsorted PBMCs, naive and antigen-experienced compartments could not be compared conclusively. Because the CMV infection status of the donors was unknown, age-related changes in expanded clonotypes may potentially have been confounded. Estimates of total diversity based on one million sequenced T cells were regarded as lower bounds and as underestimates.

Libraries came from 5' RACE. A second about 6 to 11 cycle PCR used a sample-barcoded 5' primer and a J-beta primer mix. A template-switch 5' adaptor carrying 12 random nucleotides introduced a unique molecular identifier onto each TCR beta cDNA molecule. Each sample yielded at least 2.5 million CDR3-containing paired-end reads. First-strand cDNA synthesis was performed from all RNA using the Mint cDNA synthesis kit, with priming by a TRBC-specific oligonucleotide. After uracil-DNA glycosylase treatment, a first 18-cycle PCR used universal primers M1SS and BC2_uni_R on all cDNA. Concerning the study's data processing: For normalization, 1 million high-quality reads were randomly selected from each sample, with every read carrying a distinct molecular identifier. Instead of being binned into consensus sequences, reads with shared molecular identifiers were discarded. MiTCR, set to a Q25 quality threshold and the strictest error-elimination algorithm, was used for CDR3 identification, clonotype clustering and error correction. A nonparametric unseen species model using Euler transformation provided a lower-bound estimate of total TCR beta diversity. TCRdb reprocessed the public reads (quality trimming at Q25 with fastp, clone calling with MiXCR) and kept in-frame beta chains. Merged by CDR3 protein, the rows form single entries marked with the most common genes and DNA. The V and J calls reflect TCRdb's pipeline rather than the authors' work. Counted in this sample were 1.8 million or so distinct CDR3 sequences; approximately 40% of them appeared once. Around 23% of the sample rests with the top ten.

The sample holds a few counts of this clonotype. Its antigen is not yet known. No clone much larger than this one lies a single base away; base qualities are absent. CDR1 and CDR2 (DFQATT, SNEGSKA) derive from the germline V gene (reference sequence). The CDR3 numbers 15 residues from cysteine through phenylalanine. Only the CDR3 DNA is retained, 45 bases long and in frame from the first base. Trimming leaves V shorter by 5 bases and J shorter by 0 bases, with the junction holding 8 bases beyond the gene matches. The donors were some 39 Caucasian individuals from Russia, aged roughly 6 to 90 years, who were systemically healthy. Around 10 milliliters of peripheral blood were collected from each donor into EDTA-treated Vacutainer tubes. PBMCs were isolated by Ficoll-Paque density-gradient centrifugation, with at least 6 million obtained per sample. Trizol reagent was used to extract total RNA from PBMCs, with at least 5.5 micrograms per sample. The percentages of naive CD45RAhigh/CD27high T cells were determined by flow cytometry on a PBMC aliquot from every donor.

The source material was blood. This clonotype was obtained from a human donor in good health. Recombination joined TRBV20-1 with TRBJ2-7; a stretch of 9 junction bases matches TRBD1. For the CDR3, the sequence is CSASVGQGGSYEQYF. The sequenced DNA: TGCAGTGCTTCCGTGGGACAGGGTGGCTCCTACGAGCAGTACTTC.